The present T cell receptor (beta chain) was sequenced within a study of early T cells in non-severe SARS-CoV-2 infection. Turning to the study itself: Alpha and beta chains were unpaired, from unsorted whole-blood bulk RNA. Broader study findings: Comparison of clonotypes with VDJdb favored anti-spike CD8 responses while missing private and CD4 specificities.

Separate cDNA molecules each had unique molecular identifiers attached to them. TCRdb re-called the 5' RACE reads through MiXCR, storing one row per CDR3 protein. Altogether some 66,000 distinct CDR3 sequences are present, around an eighth being singletons, with the ten largest covering roughly 4.5%. The CDR3 contains 13 residues. Germline CDR1 and CDR2: DFQATT and SNEGSKA (reference sequence). The germline V and J ends were trimmed by 0 bases and 3 bases, with 9 bases remaining between them. This clonotype has just a few counts. Its specificity is not known. This receptor was taken from an adult who was a healthcare worker with PCR-confirmed SARS-CoV-2 infection or an uninfected control (not recorded which). The chain is built from TRBV20-1 and TRBJ2-7; D gene unclear. Sequencing input: whole blood. The CDR3 coding sequence is TGCAGTGCTAGAGATGATGCTCGCTACGAGCAGTACTTC. Translated, it gives CSARDDARYEQYF.